This T cell receptor (beta chain) is from a study of blood T cell repertoires in COVID-19. Profiled with immunoSEQ multiplex PCR; TCRdb holds only in-frame clones, not every one. The top ten hold about 8.9% of the sample, which has some 210,000 clones, approximately 81% seen once. The CDR3 has 14 residues. V gave up 2 bases and J gave up 3 bases; unmatched junction bases: 4. Germline V gene lookup returns CDR1 MNHEY and CDR2 SVGEGT. The sequenced material came from PBMCs or T cells enriched from blood (not recorded which). V gene TRBV6-2 or TRBV6-3 combines with J gene TRBJ2-7; 7 bases match TRBD2. The sequence derives from a woman aged 45-65 years with acute COVID-19. The CDR3 DNA is TGTGCCAGCAGTTACCTAGCGGAGAACTACGAGCAGTACTTC. This encodes CASSYLAENYEQYF.